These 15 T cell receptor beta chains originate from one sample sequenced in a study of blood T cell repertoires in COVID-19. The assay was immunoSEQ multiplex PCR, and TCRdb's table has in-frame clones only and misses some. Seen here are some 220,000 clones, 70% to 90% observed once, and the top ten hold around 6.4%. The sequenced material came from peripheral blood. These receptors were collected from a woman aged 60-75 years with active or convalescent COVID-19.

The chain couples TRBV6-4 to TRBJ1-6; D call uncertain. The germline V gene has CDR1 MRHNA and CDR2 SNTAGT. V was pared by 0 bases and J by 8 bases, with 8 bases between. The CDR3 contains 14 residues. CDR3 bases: TGTGCCAGCAGTGACTCCCTGGAGGATTCACCCCTCCACTTT. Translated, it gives CASSDSLEDSPLHF.

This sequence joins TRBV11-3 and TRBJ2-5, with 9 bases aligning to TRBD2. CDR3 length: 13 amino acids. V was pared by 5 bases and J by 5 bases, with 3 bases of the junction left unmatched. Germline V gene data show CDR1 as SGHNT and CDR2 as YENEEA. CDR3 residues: CASSGTSIETQYF. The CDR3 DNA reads TGTGCCAGCAGCGGGACTAGCATCGAGACCCAGTACTTC. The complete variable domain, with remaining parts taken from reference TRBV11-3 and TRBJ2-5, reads EAGVVQSPRYKIIEKKQPVAFWCNPISGHNTLYWYLQNLGQGPELLIRYENEEAVDDSQLPKDRFSAERLKGVDSTLKIQPAELGDSAVYLCASSGTSIETQYFGPGTRLLVL.

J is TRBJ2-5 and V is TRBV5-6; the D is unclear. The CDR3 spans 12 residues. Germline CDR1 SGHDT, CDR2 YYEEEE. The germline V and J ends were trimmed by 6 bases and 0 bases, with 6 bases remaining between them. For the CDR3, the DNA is TGTGCCAGCACCTCGTACCAAGAGACCCAGTACTTC. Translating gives CASTSYQETQYF. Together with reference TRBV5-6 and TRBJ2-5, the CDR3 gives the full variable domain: DAGVTQSPTHLIKTRGQQVTLRCSPKSGHDTVSWYQQALGQGPQFIFQYYEEEERQRGNFPDRFSGHQFPNYSSELNVNALLLGDSALYLCASTSYQETQYFGPGTRLLVL.

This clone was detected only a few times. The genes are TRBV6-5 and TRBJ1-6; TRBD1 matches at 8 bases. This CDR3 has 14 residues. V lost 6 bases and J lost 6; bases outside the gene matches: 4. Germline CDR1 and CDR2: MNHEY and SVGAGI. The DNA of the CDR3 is TGTGCCAGCAGAGGACAGGGTGGTAATTCACCCCTCCACTTT. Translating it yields CASRGQGGNSPLHF.

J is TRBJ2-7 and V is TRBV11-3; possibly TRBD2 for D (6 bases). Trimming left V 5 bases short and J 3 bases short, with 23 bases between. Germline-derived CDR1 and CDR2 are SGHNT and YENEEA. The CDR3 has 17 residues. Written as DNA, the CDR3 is TGTGCCAGCAGCCGGGGGAGTGTGGGGAGCGCCAGCTACGAGCAGTACGTC. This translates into CASSRGSVGSASYEQYV.

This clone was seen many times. DNA of the CDR3: TGCAGCGTTGCCACAGGGGGATCTGGCTACACCTTC. Translating it yields CSVATGGSGYTF. V is TRBV29-1 and J is TRBJ1-2; TRBD1 matches at 8 bases. CDR1 and CDR2 from the germline V gene are SQVTM and ANQGSEA. V shed 4 bases, J shed 7 bases, and the junction held 5 bases outside the gene matches. This CDR3 has 12 residues.

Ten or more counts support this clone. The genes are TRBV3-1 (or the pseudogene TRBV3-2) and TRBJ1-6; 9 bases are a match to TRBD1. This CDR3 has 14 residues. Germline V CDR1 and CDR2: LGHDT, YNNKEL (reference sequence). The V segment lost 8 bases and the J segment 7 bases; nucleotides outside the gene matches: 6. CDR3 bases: TGTGCCAGCGCGTACGGGACAGGGAATTCACCCCTCCACTTT. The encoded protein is CASAYGTGNSPLHF.

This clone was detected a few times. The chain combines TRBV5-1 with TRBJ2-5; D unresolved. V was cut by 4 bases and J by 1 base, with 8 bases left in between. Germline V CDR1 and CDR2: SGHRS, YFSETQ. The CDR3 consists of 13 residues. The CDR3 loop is CASSTYGQETQYF. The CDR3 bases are TGCGCCAGCAGCACTTACGGCCAAGAGACCCAGTACTTC.

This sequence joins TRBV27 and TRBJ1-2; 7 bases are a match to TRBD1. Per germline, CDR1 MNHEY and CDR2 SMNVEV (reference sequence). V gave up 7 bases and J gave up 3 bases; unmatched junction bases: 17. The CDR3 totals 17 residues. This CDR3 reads CASNPASQGVKDYGYTF. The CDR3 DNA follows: TGTGCCAGCAACCCCGCCAGCCAGGGGGTAAAGGACTATGGCTACACCTTC.

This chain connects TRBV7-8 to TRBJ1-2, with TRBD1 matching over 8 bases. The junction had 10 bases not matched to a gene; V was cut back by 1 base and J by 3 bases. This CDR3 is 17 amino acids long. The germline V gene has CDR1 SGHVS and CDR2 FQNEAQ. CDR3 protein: CASSLGFRPGGYYGYTF. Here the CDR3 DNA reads TGTGCCAGCAGCTTAGGGTTTCGGCCAGGGGGCTACTATGGCTACACCTTC.

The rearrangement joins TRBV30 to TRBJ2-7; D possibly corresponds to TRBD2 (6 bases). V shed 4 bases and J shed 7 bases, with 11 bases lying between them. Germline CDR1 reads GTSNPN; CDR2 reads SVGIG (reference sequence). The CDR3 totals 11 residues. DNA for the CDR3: TGTGCCTGGACGGTTGGGGGGGAGCAGTACTTC. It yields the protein CAWTVGGEQYF.

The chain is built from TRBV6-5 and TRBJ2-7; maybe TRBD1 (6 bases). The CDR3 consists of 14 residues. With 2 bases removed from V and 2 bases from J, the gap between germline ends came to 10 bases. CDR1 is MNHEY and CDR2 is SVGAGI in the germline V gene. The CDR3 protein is CASSYTRGTYEQYF. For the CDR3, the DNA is TGTGCCAGCAGTTACACCAGGGGAACCTACGAGCAGTACTTC.

CDR3 in DNA: TGTGCCAGCAGCCTTCTGACTGTGAACACTGAAGCTTTCTTT. Its protein product is CASSLLTVNTEAFF. The J gene is TRBJ1-1, the V gene TRBV7-9; D remains ambiguous. V lost 5 bases and J lost 0, with 10 bases in between. The CDR3 extends over 14 amino acids. Germline CDR1 reads SEHNR; CDR2 reads FQNEAQ (reference sequence).

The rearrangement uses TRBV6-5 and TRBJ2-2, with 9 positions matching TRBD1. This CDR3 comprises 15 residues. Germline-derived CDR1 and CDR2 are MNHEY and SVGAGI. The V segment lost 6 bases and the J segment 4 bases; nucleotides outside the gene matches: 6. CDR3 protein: CASRPGTGSTGELFF. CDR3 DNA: TGTGCCAGCAGACCCGGGACAGGGAGCACCGGGGAGCTGTTTTTT.

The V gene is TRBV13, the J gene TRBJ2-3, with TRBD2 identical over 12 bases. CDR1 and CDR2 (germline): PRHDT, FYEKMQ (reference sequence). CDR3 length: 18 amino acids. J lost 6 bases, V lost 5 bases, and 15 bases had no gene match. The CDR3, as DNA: TGTGCCAGCAGCGGGAGACTAGCGGGGGCCGCGAGGGGGGATACGCAGTATTTT. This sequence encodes CASSGRLAGAARGDTQYF.